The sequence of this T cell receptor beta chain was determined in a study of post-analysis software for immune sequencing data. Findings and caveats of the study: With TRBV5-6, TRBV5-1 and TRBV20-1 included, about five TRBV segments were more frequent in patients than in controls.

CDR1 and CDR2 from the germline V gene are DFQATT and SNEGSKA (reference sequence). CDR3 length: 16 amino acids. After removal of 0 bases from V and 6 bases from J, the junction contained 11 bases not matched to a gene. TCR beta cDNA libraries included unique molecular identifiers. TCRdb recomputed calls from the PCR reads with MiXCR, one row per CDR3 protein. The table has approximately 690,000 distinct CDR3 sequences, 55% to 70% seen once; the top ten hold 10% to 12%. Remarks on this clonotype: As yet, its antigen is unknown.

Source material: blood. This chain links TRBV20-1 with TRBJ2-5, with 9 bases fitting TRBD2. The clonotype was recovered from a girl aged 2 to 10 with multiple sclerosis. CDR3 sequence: CSARDRSGRGSKTQYF. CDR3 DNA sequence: TGCAGTGCTAGAGATCGTAGCGGGAGAGGTTCAAAGACCCAGTACTTC.